This paragraph covers one T cell receptor (beta chain) sequence. V was pared by 0 bases and J by 3 bases, with 7 bases between. Germline lookup yields CDR1 SGHRS and CDR2 YFSETQ. This CDR3 has 13 residues. The entry originates in a study of T-cell reconstitution after alpha-beta-depleted transplantation in children. Unique molecular identifiers were used to barcode this TCRbeta library. TCRdb recomputed calls from the PCR reads with MiXCR, one row per CDR3 protein. Of about 58,000 distinct CDR3 sequences listed, around 40% are singletons. The receptor was derived from a male patient younger than 18 who had a stem cell transplant for acute lymphoblastic leukemia, so the T cells may come from the graft donor. This chain links TRBV5-1 with TRBJ2-7; D is unresolved. The sequences come from PBMCs, mostly from graft donor cells, collected 360 days after TCRalphabeta/CD19-depleted stem cell transplant. CDR3 bases: TGCGCCAGCAGCTTGGAACAGTACTACGAGCAGTACTTC. Residues: CASSLEQYYEQYF.